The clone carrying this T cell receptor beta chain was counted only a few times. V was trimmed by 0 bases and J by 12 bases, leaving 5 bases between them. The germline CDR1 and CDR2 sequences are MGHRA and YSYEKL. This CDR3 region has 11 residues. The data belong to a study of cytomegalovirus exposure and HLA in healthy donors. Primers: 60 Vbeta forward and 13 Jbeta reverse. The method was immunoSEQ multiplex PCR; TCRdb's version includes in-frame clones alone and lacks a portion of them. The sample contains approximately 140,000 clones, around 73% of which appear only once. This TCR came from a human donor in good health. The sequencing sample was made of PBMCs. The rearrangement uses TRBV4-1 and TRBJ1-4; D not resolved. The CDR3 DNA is TGCGCCAGCAGCCAAGAAGGAGAACTGTTTTTT. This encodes CASSQEGELFF.